This T cell receptor beta chain was recovered during a study of T cell repertoires in cytomegalovirus infection. Background on the study: CMV infection and matching HLA type were both indicated by public TCR beta signatures. The study's findings and limits: CMV carriers having the relevant HLA were flagged by cumulative public TCR beta family frequency. The response measured ex vivo was dominated by TCR beta clonotypes (HLA-C-restricted and CMV-specific).

Concerning this clonotype itself: What it binds is not known. At one end, the junction sequence differs from germline, possibly due to a read error.

Germline lookup yields CDR1 LGHDT and CDR2 YNNKEL (reference sequence). There are 16 residues in the CDR3. Via MiXCR, TCRdb re-called the reads, giving one row per CDR3 protein. Of 150,000 to 200,000 distinct CDR3 sequences in the sample, 28% are singletons; the top ten hold 30% to 40%. The sequence was collected from a human donor in good health (CMV status not recorded). Some clones in this sample may be carry-over from other donors' samples. The chain employs TRBV3-1 and TRBJ1-1; a weak D match, TRBD1 (5 bases). The sample comprised PBMCs. CDR3 sequence: CARSRAAGTSNTEAFF. Here the CDR3 DNA reads TGTGCCAGAAGCCGAGCAGCGGGGACCTCGAACACTGAAGCTTTCTTT.